These 3 T cell receptor beta chains came from one sample sequenced in a study of blood T cell repertoires in COVID-19. Measured with immunoSEQ multiplex PCR; TCRdb has only the in-frame clones, and not every one. The data show about 140,000 clones, with over 70% seen just once and roughly 4% held by the top ten. Sequencing used PBMCs or T cells enriched from blood (not recorded which). All receptors derive from a man aged 50-60 years in a cohort exposed to, infected with or recovered from COVID-19 (not recorded which).

V is TRBV29-1 and J is TRBJ1-6; TRBD1 aligns across 9 bases. Germline trimming cut 6 bases from V and 7 bases from J; bases unmatched to any gene: 4. The CDR3 consists of 13 residues. CDR1 and CDR2 (germline): SQVTM, ANQGSEA. In DNA, the CDR3 is TGCAGCGTCGGACAGGGGAGAAATTCACCCCTCCACTTT. This sequence encodes CSVGQGRNSPLHF.

This chain connects TRBV6-5 to TRBJ2-7, with D perhaps matching TRBD1 (5 bases). Germline lookup yields CDR1 MNHEY and CDR2 SVGAGI. Trimming cost V 6 bases and J 3 bases, with 12 bases left between them. The CDR3 loop spans 13 amino acids. The CDR3 DNA reads TGTGCCAGCAGGGCAGGGAATAACTACGAGCAGTACTTC. It encodes CASRAGNNYEQYF.

This chain joins TRBV24-1 and TRBJ2-3, with D perhaps TRBD2 (7 bases). V lost 4 bases and J lost 6, with 22 bases in between. This CDR3 is 17 amino acids long. Germline loops: CDR1 KGHDR, CDR2 SFDVKD. CDR3 protein: CATSDVGGAGTADTQYF. The CDR3 DNA reads as TGTGCCACCAGTGACGTGGGGGGGGCGGGTACTGCGGATACGCAGTATTTT.